Listed here are 18 T cell receptor beta chains from one sample, sequenced in a study of T cell changes during pregnancy in multiple sclerosis. Using immunoSEQ multiplex PCR, the repertoire was profiled, and TCRdb retains in-frame clones only, with some absent. The data show 20,000 or so clones, with 80% to 90% seen just once and roughly 14% held by the top ten. This specimen consisted of CD8+ T cells from peripheral blood mononuclear cells, obtained in the third trimester of pregnancy. The receptors originated from a female donor in good health, enrolled as a control in a pregnancy study.

This clone came up once. J is TRBJ1-5 and V is TRBV5-5; D gene uncertain. The V end was cut by 2 bases, the J end by 4 bases, with 7 bases between. CDR3 length: 13 amino acids. The germline V gene has CDR1 SGHKS and CDR2 YYEKEE (reference sequence). DNA for the CDR3: TGTGCCAGCAGCTTATTCAGAAATCAGCCCCAGCATTTT. Its protein product is CASSLFRNQPQHF.

The chain combines TRBV2 with TRBJ2-7; the match to TRBD2 covers 10 bases. V shed 11 bases, J shed 5 bases, and the junction held 6 bases outside the gene matches. Germline CDR1 reads SNHLY; CDR2 reads FYNNEI. The CDR3 is 12 amino acids. CDR3 loop: CAGSGGMDEQYF. CDR3 nucleotide sequence: TGTGCCGGTAGCGGGGGGATGGACGAGCAGTACTTC.

V usage is TRBV6-5 and J usage is TRBJ1-2; D is ambiguous. Trimming pared 8 bases from V and 0 bases from J, leaving 16 bases between. The CDR3 has 15 amino acids. Germline lookup yields CDR1 MNHEY and CDR2 SVGAGI. DNA of the CDR3: TGTGCCAGCGGGATTGACGGACTATCTAACTATGGCTACACCTTC. It translates to CASGIDGLSNYGYTF.

This chain uses TRBV7-9 with TRBJ2-7; a weak D match, TRBD2 (6 bases). The CDR3 runs to 12 residues. Trimming removed 5 bases at V and 6 bases at J, with 11 bases between. CDR1 and CDR2 from the germline V gene are SEHNR and FQNEAQ (reference sequence). CDR3 DNA sequence: TGTGCCAGCAGCCTCGGGAGCGTCGAGCAGTACTTC. Encoded protein: CASSLGSVEQYF.

This clone is categorized as medium-sized. This rearrangement joins TRBV7-8 to TRBJ2-7; TRBD1 is a possible D gene (6 bases). V lost 1 base and J lost 3, with 10 bases in between. CDR1 and CDR2 from the germline V gene are SGHVS and FQNEAQ. The CDR3 runs to 14 residues. The CDR3 DNA reads TGTGCCAGCAGCTTAGATAGAGGGGGCTACGAGCAGTACTTC. Residues: CASSLDRGGYEQYF.

V gene TRBV27 combines with J gene TRBJ1-4; 7 bases are a match to TRBD1. Germline V CDR1 and CDR2: MNHEY, SMNVEV (reference sequence). With V trimmed by 4 bases and J by 0 bases, 5 bases remained unmatched. CDR3 length: 16 residues. CDR3 DNA: TGTGCCAGCAGTTACGACAGGGAACCAACTAATGAAAAACTGTTTTTT. As protein: CASSYDREPTNEKLFF.

The chain combines TRBV5-1 with TRBJ2-3; 10 bases are shared with TRBD2. The CDR3 has 17 amino acids. The trim removed 1 base at V and 5 bases at J, leaving 10 bases unmatched. Germline assignment: CDR1 SGHRS and CDR2 YFSETQ. CDR3 DNA sequence: TGCGCCAGCAGCTTGTTCTCCAGCGGGGGGGTTGAAGATACGCAGTATTTT. Translated: CASSLFSSGGVEDTQYF.

The gene calls are TRBV4-2 and TRBJ2-7, with D unresolved. The CDR3 length is 17 residues. Germline V gives CDR1 LGHNA, CDR2 YNFKEQ. Trimming shortened V by 0 bases and J by 3 bases, and 18 bases separated the two germline ends. The DNA of the CDR3 is TGTGCCAGCAGCCAAGAGCTGGGTACCCAGGCCCGCTACGAGCAGTACTTC. This sequence encodes CASSQELGTQARYEQYF.

This clone has a single count. The CDR3: CATRHPTGELFF. CDR3 DNA: TGTGCCACGCGGCATCCCACCGGGGAGCTGTTTTTT. The chain couples TRBV10-3 to TRBJ2-2, with D unresolved. CDR3 length: 12 amino acids. Per germline, CDR1 ENHRY and CDR2 SYGVKD. The ends were cut back, 10 bases at V and 4 bases at J, with 10 bases in the middle.

V usage is TRBV4-1 and J usage is TRBJ2-7, with 7 bases lining up with TRBD2. The CDR3 contains 15 residues. The germline V gene has CDR1 MGHRA and CDR2 YSYEKL. The ends lost 4 bases at V and 2 bases at J; junction bases unmatched: 8. The CDR3 DNA follows: TGCGCCAGCAGCCTCGGCTGGGGGGGGACCTACGAGCAGTACTTC. Protein product: CASSLGWGGTYEQYF.

V usage is TRBV7-9 and J usage is TRBJ1-4, with D perhaps TRBD1 (5 bases). This CDR3 is built from 17 residues. CDR1 SEHNR and CDR2 FQNEAQ come from the germline V gene (reference sequence). V was shortened by 7 bases and J by 1 base, with 19 bases between the two germline ends. The chain's CDR3 is CASIKTGGVGTNEKLFF. The CDR3 DNA reads TGTGCCAGCATCAAAACGGGAGGGGTCGGAACTAATGAAAAACTGTTTTTT.

J is TRBJ2-3 and V is TRBV9, with D unresolved. This CDR3 comprises 15 residues. Trimming shortened V by 0 bases and J by 0 bases, and 8 bases separated the two germline ends. CDR1 and CDR2 from the germline V gene are SGDLS and YYNGEE. The CDR3 loop reads CASSVESTSTDTQYF. The CDR3, as DNA: TGTGCCAGCAGCGTAGAGTCCACTAGCACAGATACGCAGTATTTT.

This clone is classed as medium-sized. This chain connects TRBV28 to TRBJ2-6, with 7 bases that match TRBD1. This CDR3 region has 21 residues. From germline, CDR1 is MDHEN and CDR2 SYDVKM. J was trimmed by 0 bases and V by 9 bases; bases with no gene match: 23. CDR3 in amino acids: CARTRDSDLIFESSGANVLTF. CDR3 DNA: TGTGCCAGAACAAGGGACAGCGACCTGATCTTTGAAAGCTCTGGGGCCAACGTCCTGACTTTC.

The genes are TRBV27 and TRBJ2-1, with unresolved D. The CDR3 is made up of 15 amino acids. The germline CDR1 and CDR2 sequences are MNHEY and SMNVEV (reference sequence). The ends were cut back, 2 bases at V and 6 bases at J, with 14 bases in the middle. The CDR3 spells CASSLALGSFNEQFF. The CDR3 bases are TGTGCCAGCAGTTTAGCCCTGGGCTCTTTCAATGAGCAGTTCTTC.

The chain couples TRBV27 to TRBJ2-7; TRBD1 might be the D (6 bases). The CDR3 totals 16 residues. Germline V gene lookup returns CDR1 MNHEY and CDR2 SMNVEV (reference sequence). With 3 bases removed from V and 0 bases from J, the gap between germline ends came to 15 bases. As DNA, the CDR3 is TGTGCCAGCAGTTTGTTTTGGGGGCGGAGCTCCTACGAGCAGTACTTC. This sequence encodes CASSLFWGRSSYEQYF.

The rearrangement links TRBV4-1 to TRBJ2-3, with TRBD1 as a possible D gene (5 bases). The CDR3 runs to 15 residues. From germline, CDR1 is MGHRA and CDR2 YSYEKL. The V and J ends lost 4 bases and 0 bases respectively, with 11 bases between them. The CDR3 bases are TGCGCCAGCAGCCTTCGACAGAGAAGCACAGATACGCAGTATTTT. Its translation: CASSLRQRSTDTQYF.

The CDR3 DNA is TGTGCCAGCAGTTTAGGTAGCGGGAGGGCCTACAATGAGCAGTTCTTC. Translated, it gives CASSLGSGRAYNEQFF. This chain joins TRBV27 and TRBJ2-1; 11 bases match TRBD2. The CDR3 runs 16 residues. The V gene's germline CDR1 is MNHEY and CDR2 SMNVEV (reference sequence). J gave up 2 bases and V 2 bases, and 2 bases lay outside the gene matches.

This chain uses TRBV4-2 with TRBJ1-1; D not resolved. Germline V gene data show CDR1 as LGHNA and CDR2 as YNFKEQ. The ends were cut back, 0 bases at V and 5 bases at J, with 10 bases in the middle. This CDR3 spans 14 amino acids. The CDR3 DNA sequence: TGTGCCAGCAGCCAAGAGTCGGGGTTAACTGAAGCTTTCTTT. It is translated as CASSQESGLTEAFF.